This T cell receptor beta chain was documented in a study of shared clonotypes between healthy human individuals (dated by TCRdb to the early 2020s). Looking at the study overall: The cohort comprised a couple of women and a few men aged 18 to 49 years. For each donor, CD4 naive and CD4 memory were each given three plates, CD8 naive was given two plates, and CD8 memory was given one plate. To estimate repertoire size and how much clonotype sharing occurs between individuals, the study deeply sequenced the blood TCR repertoires of several healthy adults. Libraries were prepared and TCR repertoires were sequenced by different laboratories using diverse techniques, in order to increase sequencing depth and limit assay-specific biases. Leukapheresis yielded between about 0.85 and 10 billion PBMCs per donor.

Using the deep immunoSEQ assay, TCR CDR3 regions were amplified from genomic DNA by multiplex PCR. Extracted genomic DNA from each cell subset was distributed evenly across all wells of several immunoSEQ 96-well plates, and each plate was treated as a replicate. For sorted subsets, approximately 190 ng of genomic DNA, equivalent to 25,000 to 35,000 T cell genomes, went into each replicate PCR. Purified libraries were measured with a Qubit 3.0 fluorometer, size-checked on a Bioanalyzer 2100, and measured again with the KAPA Library Quantification kit. A separate single-read 150-cycle Illumina NextSeq 550 flow cell was used to sequence each immunoSEQ 96-well plate. The authors' analysis ran thus. Because only junctional sequences without quality scores were contained in the immunoSEQ output, filtering matching that applied to full-length reads could not be performed. Sequences were annotated with PyIR, a Python wrapper for IgBLAST v1.9, and V/J genes and CDR3 were assigned using IMGT germline references. Reads with weak V/J assignments (E-value above 1e-6), missing CDR3, stop codons, out-of-frame junctions, or ambiguous translated residues were removed. V3J clonotypes were defined by identical inferred V gene, J gene, and CDR3 amino acid sequence. To compute the percentage overlap between repertoires, the number of shared unique clonotypes was divided by the size of the smaller repertoire. Three approaches were used to assess repertoire richness: RTK rarefaction, the Chao1 estimator, and Recon v2.1 estimates of unobserved clonotypes. For all TCRbeta clonotypes obtained by the gDNA method from a few donors, generation probabilities were computed with OLGA. TCRdb limited this immuneACCESS table to in-frame rearrangements with V and J called. A share of clones is missing; checked studies link under half to unresolved V genes, and the rest is unexplained. Clonal size and the V and J genes are those of that table, whereas D and trimming came from the DNA. Counted in this sample were about 1.1 million clones; roughly 80% of them appeared once. In total, the top ten clones hold approximately 0.95% of the sample.

Cut back by 5 bases and 9 bases, the V and J ends lie 11 bases apart. The germline V gene (reference sequence) provides CDR1 MNHEY and CDR2 SMNVEV. The CDR3 has 12 amino acids, counting the end cysteine and phenylalanine. Just the 36-base CDR3 DNA is kept, in frame starting at base 1. Here is what the overall study found, with its caveats: Pairwise subsampling led to the expectation that sequencing depth would affect the degree of clonotype sharing among donors. When a handful of donors were compared, the shared fraction of clonotypes was 5% to 6.5% for naive CD4, 3.5% to 4% for naive CD8, about 2.4% for memory CD4, and 0.35% to 0.4% for memory CD8. Only blood was sampled, and tissue TCR repertoires likely differ from those in blood. The small number of donors limited the genetic and exposure-history diversity represented. Compared with non-shared clonotypes, the clonotypes found in all four sorted-subset donors had higher generation probabilities. Naive subsets generally had larger estimated clonotype richness than memory subsets. Even with the large sequencing depth, rarefaction of the sorted-subset datasets indicated that sequencing was incomplete.

The sample holds many counts of this clone. The target of this receptor is not known. The record has no base qualities; no much larger clone is one base away. Donors were healthy HIV-negative adults with no recently reported acute infections or vaccinations. Only Caucasian adults living in Nashville, Tennessee, USA were represented among the donors. Magnetic negative selection was used to enrich CD4+ T cells, after which naive cells were positively selected on CD45RA and the negative fraction became the memory subset. Blood was obtained by leukapheresis, after which PBMCs were separated by Ficoll-Histopaque density gradient centrifugation and cryopreserved in liquid nitrogen vapor phase. Analytical flow cytometry was used to check the purity and quantity of every magnetically sorted T cell population. Each sorted fraction had its genomic DNA isolated and then quantified by UV absorbance on a Nanodrop 2000c.

The sequence derives from a man in his late teens or twenties in good health. Some clones in this sample may be carry-over from other donors' samples. The chain links TRBV27 with TRBJ1-5, with no D gene named confidently. Sequencing input: memory CD4+ T cells from PBMCs. The intended sense of this specimen's cell subset or site label: CD45RA-negative fraction. This receptor carries the CDR3 CASSPVAGPQHF. The DNA sequence is as follows: TGTGCCAGCAGTCCGGTCGCGGGGCCCCAGCATTTT.